This TCR beta chain was recovered during a study of blood T cell repertoires in COVID-19. Looking at the study overall: T cells, B-cell-depleted T cells, or PBMCs provided the cDNA or gDNA that served as material.

The length of the CDR3 is 16 residues. CDR1 and CDR2 from the germline V gene are SGHRS and YFSETQ. V shed 0 bases, J shed 6 bases, and the junction held 6 bases outside the gene matches. Data came from immunoSEQ multiplex PCR; TCRdb stores just in-frame clones and leaves some out. This sample has 240,000 or so clones, with approximately 90% found just once. The chain recombines TRBV5-1 with TRBJ1-6; 7 positions agree with TRBD1. The sequence came from a man in his 60s who had recovered from COVID-19. Sequences were obtained from peripheral blood. CDR3 in DNA: TGCGCCAGCAGCTTGGATTCGGGACAGCCTAATTCACCCCTCCACTTT. Translation: CASSLDSGQPNSPLHF.